The clone carrying this TCR beta chain has only a few counts. Its antigen is unknown. Germline values: CDR1 SGDLS, CDR2 YYNGEE. This CDR3 comprises 15 residues. V gave up 4 bases and J gave up 3 bases, with 14 bases separating them. PCR employed 60 Vbeta and 13 Jbeta primers. Libraries were prepared by immunoSEQ multiplex PCR; TCRdb keeps only in-frame clonotypes and omits some of them. The sample lists 95,000 to 100,000 clones; approximately 74% were seen once. This record comes from a study of cytomegalovirus exposure and HLA in healthy donors. Across the whole study: Earlier, 95 million to 140 million unique TCR beta sequences were recovered from about 200 million T cells by an analysis.

General study points: Cytomegalovirus-associated TCR beta chains were listed, numbering roughly 150.

There were likely unrecorded immune exposures, though donors were nominally healthy when sampled. The source is a woman aged 40 to 50 in good health and CMV-seronegative. Sample: PBMCs. The chain couples TRBV9 to TRBJ1-5; a possible D gene is TRBD1 (6 bases). This CDR3 reads CASSPTDSFNQPQHF. The CDR3 region has the DNA TGTGCCAGCAGCCCGACGGACAGCTTCAATCAGCCCCAGCATTTT.